This T cell receptor (beta chain) is drawn from a study of glioma-infiltrating T cells. Findings of the study overall: Non-neoplastic patients had below-expected tissue-blood divergence, while all gliomas exceeded expectation. Tissue and blood shared very few CDR3 sequences.

This clonotype was detected ten times or more. Its matching antigen is unknown. The iRepertoire nested amplicon-rescue multiplex PCR amplified TCR alpha and beta CDR3s from RNA. Tissue mRNA or PBMC total RNA, about 90-450 ng, went into one-step reverse transcription and amplification. TCRdb reprocessed the multiplex PCR reads with MiXCR, giving one entry per CDR3 protein. The table includes roughly 3,900 distinct CDR3 sequences, less than 40% detected once. This TCR derives from a human donor with low-grade glioma or glioblastoma, undergoing nonglioma brain surgery, or in good health (not recorded which). Input material: glioma tissue, nonneoplastic brain tissue, or PBMCs (not recorded which).

The CDR3 here is CASSDHLDRAWGYTF. The CDR3 bases are TGTGCCAGCAGTGACCATCTTGACAGGGCGTGGGGCTACACCTTC. The chain joins TRBV2 to TRBJ1-2, with TRBD1 identical over 7 bases. CDR1 SNHLY and CDR2 FYNNEI come from the germline V gene. The CDR3 has 15 residues. V lost 3 bases, J lost 8 bases, and 12 bases stayed unmatched. The complete variable domain, with remaining parts taken from reference TRBV2 and TRBJ1-2, reads EPEVTQTPSHQVTQMGQEVILRCVPISNHLYFYWYRQILGQKVEFLVSFYNNEISEKSEIFDDQFSVERPDGSNFTLKIRSTKLEDSAMYFCASSDHLDRAWGYTFGSGTRLTVV.